The clone carrying this T cell receptor beta chain was seen a handful of times. As yet, its antigen is unknown. These data are taken from a study of T-cell reconstitution after alpha-beta-depleted transplantation in children. General observations from the study: As was reported, about two months after transplant, alpha-beta T cells came from several hundred expanded graft clones. By one year post-transplant, T-cell counts and diversity largely arose from T cells that were newly produced. The study traced high day-60 TCRbeta diversity in some patients to surviving recipient T cells and thymic progenitors.

Unique molecular identifiers were incorporated into the prepared TCRbeta library. TCRdb reanalysed the PCR reads using MiXCR and keeps one entry per CDR3 protein. Of about 580,000 distinct CDR3 sequences in the sample, 25% to 30% are singletons; the top ten hold less than 40%. From germline, CDR1 is MNHEY and CDR2 SVGAGI. This CDR3 is 13 amino acids long. The ends were cut back, 3 bases at V and 6 bases at J, with 11 bases in the middle. This rearrangement joins TRBV6-5 to TRBJ1-1; a possible D gene is TRBD1 (6 bases). This sequence was found in a boy under two years old with Wiskott-Aldrich syndrome, due to receive a stem cell transplant. The starting material was PBMCs, obtained before TCRalphabeta/CD19-depleted stem cell transplant. CDR3 in amino acids: CASSYRRGAEAFF. CDR3 sequence (DNA): TGTGCCAGCAGTTATCGGAGGGGGGCTGAAGCTTTCTTT.